The 32 T cell receptor beta chains below come from one sample, sequenced in a study of shared clonotypes between healthy human individuals. The method was immunoSEQ multiplex PCR; TCRdb's version includes in-frame clones alone and lacks a portion of them. This sample yields approximately 740,000 clones, of which around 74% are seen a single time; more than 1.5% belongs to the top ten. The material sequenced was memory CD4+ T cells sorted from blood. Subset defined: CD45RA-negative fraction. Every receptor here comes from a woman aged 25 to 39 in good health.

The chain has TRBV5-1 and TRBJ2-1; weak D call: TRBD1 (5 bases). V dropped 4 bases and J dropped 0 bases, with 11 bases sitting between them. Germline values: CDR1 SGHRS, CDR2 YFSETQ. The CDR3 is 15 amino acids. CDR3 nucleotides: TGCGCCAGCAGCACAGACAGCCTCTCCTACAATGAGCAGTTCTTC. This encodes CASSTDSLSYNEQFF.

This chain joins TRBV6-5 and TRBJ1-2, with 9 bases lining up with TRBD1. The ends lost 0 bases at V and 7 bases at J; junction bases unmatched: 9. Germline values: CDR1 MNHEY, CDR2 SVGAGI. The CDR3 runs to 16 residues. DNA for the CDR3: TGTGCCAGCAGTTACTCGAGTGGACAGGGGAGCGTTGGCTACACCTTC. Translating it yields CASSYSSGQGSVGYTF.

The chain joins TRBV4-1 to TRBJ2-5; D is possibly TRBD1 (5 bases). The J call could be wrong; TRBJ2-7 is a better fit for the DNA end. This CDR3 has 16 amino acids. Germline-derived CDR1 and CDR2 are MGHRA and YSYEKL. DNA of the CDR3: TGCGCCAGCAGCCCAGCAGGCCGGTACAGGTTCTCCGAGCAGTACTTC. As protein: CASSPAGRYRFSEQYF.

V is TRBV28 and J is TRBJ2-1; D unresolved. Trimming removed 8 bases from V and 5 bases from J, with 13 bases in between. Germline V gene sequence: CDR1 MDHEN, CDR2 SYDVKM. The CDR3 extends over 13 amino acids. The CDR3 nucleotides are TGTGCCAGCTGCTTTTGGGTCGACAATGAGCAGTTCTTC. This sequence encodes CASCFWVDNEQFF. Variable domain in full (rest from reference TRBV28 and TRBJ2-1): DVKVTQSSRYLVKRTGEKVFLECVQDMDHENMFWYRQDPGLGLRLIYFSYDVKMKEKGDIPEGYSVSREKKERFSLILESASTNQTSMYLCASCFWVDNEQFFGPGTRLTVL.

V gene TRBV7-6 combines with J gene TRBJ2-5; the D gene is possibly TRBD1 (6 bases). Between the trimmed V and J ends, which lost 1 base and 2 bases, there was a span of 11 bases. The CDR3 totals 15 residues. Germline values: CDR1 SGHVS, CDR2 FNYEAQ. The CDR3 DNA reads as TGTGCCAGCAGCTTAGGGGGACACGGACAAGAGACCCAGTACTTC. Its protein is CASSLGGHGQETQYF. The full variable domain, rest sourced from reference TRBV7-6 and TRBJ2-5, is GAGVSQSPRYKVTKRGQDVALRCDPISGHVSLYWYRQALGQGPEFLTYFNYEAQQDKSGLPNDRFSAERPEGSISTLTIQRTEQRDSAMYRCASSLGGHGQETQYFGPGTRLLVL.

A remark on this clone: A far larger clone is just one base off, so this is likely a read error. This CDR3 is also generated by other DNA sequences in the sample. The V call is TRBV7-9, the J call TRBJ2-5; D remains ambiguous. The CDR3 contains 10 residues. The ends were cut back, 5 bases at V and 5 bases at J, with 3 bases in the middle. CDR1 and CDR2 from the germline V gene are SEHNR and FQNEAQ (reference sequence). The CDR3 is CASSRETQYF. CDR3 in DNA: TGTGCCAGCAGCAGGGAGACCCAGTACTTC.

V is TRBV19 and J is TRBJ1-1; 7 bases are a match to TRBD1. CDR1 is LNHDA and CDR2 is SQIVND in the germline V gene (reference sequence). The junction had 13 bases not matched to a gene; V was cut back by 7 bases and J by 8 bases. This CDR3 region has 14 residues. The CDR3 loop reads CASKTGLTLEEAFF. The CDR3 DNA is TGTGCCAGTAAGACAGGGTTGACCCTAGAGGAAGCTTTCTTT.

J is TRBJ2-3 and V is TRBV25-1; 8 nucleotides agree with TRBD2. Unmatched junction bases numbered 6, after V lost 1 base and J lost 3 bases. The CDR3 extends over 16 amino acids. Germline CDR1 MGHDK, CDR2 SYGVNS. DNA for the CDR3: TGTGCCAGCAGTGAATGGGTAGCGGGACGTACAGATACGCAGTATTTT. Its translation: CASSEWVAGRTDTQYF.

This clone was detected a few times. The V gene is TRBV28, the J gene TRBJ2-7, with D tentatively TRBD2 (6 bases). Germline V CDR1 and CDR2: MDHEN, SYDVKM. This CDR3 spans 15 amino acids. V was cut by 7 bases and J by 2 bases, with 18 bases left in between. CDR3 sequence: CASKGAGGGTYEQYF. The CDR3 DNA follows: TGTGCCAGCAAAGGCGCCGGGGGAGGAACCTACGAGCAGTACTTC.

The chain couples TRBV28 to TRBJ2-2; the D gene is possibly TRBD1 (5 bases). Germline lookup yields CDR1 MDHEN and CDR2 SYDVKM. The CDR3 has 15 residues. Trimming pared 7 bases from V and 2 bases from J, leaving 14 bases between. DNA for the CDR3: TGTGCCAGCAAGCCGTTTGGGGCCAACACCGGGGAGCTGTTTTTT. Its translation is CASKPFGANTGELFF. Using reference TRBV28 and TRBJ2-2 for the parts outside the CDR3, the full variable domain is DVKVTQSSRYLVKRTGEKVFLECVQDMDHENMFWYRQDPGLGLRLIYFSYDVKMKEKGDIPEGYSVSREKKERFSLILESASTNQTSMYLCASKPFGANTGELFFGEGSRLTVL.

This chain links TRBV28 with TRBJ2-7; D possibly corresponds to TRBD1 (6 bases). Trimming stripped 8 bases from V and 2 bases from J, with 10 bases between. The germline V gene encodes CDR1 MDHEN and CDR2 SYDVKM. The CDR3 is 12 amino acids. In DNA form, the CDR3 reads TGTGCCAGCGGCTCAGGGGCCTACGAGCAGTACTTC. It specifies CASGSGAYEQYF.

This clone showed up just once. CDR3 DNA: TGTGCCAGCAGCTTAATTGAGGCCGACACTGAAGCTTTCTTT. This gives the protein CASSLIEADTEAFF. The chain joins TRBV11-2 to TRBJ1-1; no firm D call. V lost 2 bases, J lost 3 bases, and 10 bases lay in between. In germline, CDR1 is SGHAT, CDR2 FQNNGV. The length of the CDR3 is 14 residues.

The rearrangement links TRBV18 to TRBJ2-7; 8 bases line up with TRBD1. Trimming at V came to 3 bases and at J to 4 bases, leaving 11 bases not matched to a gene. CDR3 length equals 16 residues. Germline CDR1 KGHSH, CDR2 LQKENI. CDR3 nucleotides: TGTGCCAGCTCACCCCCTGACAGGGGTGGTTCGTACGAGCAGTACTTC. The encoded protein is CASSPPDRGGSYEQYF.

The chain carries TRBV9 and TRBJ1-5, with a possible D match to TRBD1 (5 bases). CDR3 size: 15 residues. The germline CDR1 and CDR2 sequences are SGDLS and YYNGEE. The germline V and J ends were trimmed by 0 bases and 6 bases, with 13 bases remaining between them. For the CDR3, the DNA is TGTGCCAGCAGCGTAGACGGCAGGGATCTTCAGCCCCAGCATTTT. Its protein is CASSVDGRDLQPQHF.

The chain links TRBV14 to TRBJ2-3; 9 nucleotides agree with TRBD2. This CDR3 region has 16 residues. J lost 2 bases, V lost 3 bases, and 6 bases had no gene match. Looked up from germline, CDR1 is SGHDN and CDR2 is FVKESK. The CDR3 here is CASSHHSGRVTDTQYF. Here the CDR3 DNA reads TGTGCCAGCAGCCACCATAGCGGGAGAGTCACAGATACGCAGTATTTT.

This clone was counted between two and nine times. The chain links TRBV2 to TRBJ1-5; D is unresolved. CDR3 size: 16 residues. V was pared by 0 bases and J by 5 bases, with 14 bases between. Germline-derived CDR1 and CDR2 are SNHLY and FYNNEI. DNA for the CDR3: TGTGCCAGCAGTGAAGCGCATGATTGGGGTTATCAGCCCCAGCATTTT. This sequence encodes CASSEAHDWGYQPQHF.

This clone was recorded many times. This chain connects TRBV5-5 to TRBJ2-7; a possible D gene is TRBD2 (6 bases). The CDR3 length is 16 residues. Germline-derived CDR1 and CDR2 are SGHKS and YYEKEE (reference sequence). V lost 0 bases, J lost 0 bases, and 13 bases lay in between. This chain's CDR3 is CASSLAGDWRSYEQYF. The CDR3 coding sequence is TGTGCCAGCAGCTTGGCGGGGGACTGGCGCTCCTACGAGCAGTACTTC.

This clone was recorded a few times. This sequence joins TRBV27 and TRBJ2-7; unclear D gene. V was pared by 5 bases and J by 3 bases, with 20 bases between. CDR3 length: 16 residues. Germline loops: CDR1 MNHEY, CDR2 SMNVEV (reference sequence). This CDR3 is CASSPQGYRSYYEQYF. Written as DNA, the CDR3 is TGTGCCAGCAGTCCCCAAGGGTACCGAAGTTACTACGAGCAGTACTTC.

The chain is built from TRBV27 and TRBJ1-5; D might be TRBD1 (5 bases). Germline V lookup: CDR1 MNHEY, CDR2 SMNVEV (reference sequence). V was shortened by 3 bases and J by 4 bases, with 10 bases between the two germline ends. The CDR3 runs 14 residues. This CDR3 is CASSFTGGNQPQHF. CDR3 DNA sequence: TGTGCCAGCAGTTTTACTGGGGGTAATCAGCCCCAGCATTTT.

Only a few counts were recorded for this clone. V gene TRBV6-6 combines with J gene TRBJ1-4; no reliable D call. Germline CDR1 and CDR2: MNHNY and SVGAGI (reference sequence). CDR3 length equals 13 residues. V dropped 7 bases and J dropped 5 bases, with 11 bases sitting between them. CDR3 DNA sequence: TGTGCCAGCACCCTGAAAGAAAATGAAAAACTGTTTTTT. Protein: CASTLKENEKLFF.

The chain combines TRBV19 with TRBJ2-5; 7 positions agree with TRBD1. CDR3 length: 18 residues. The germline gives CDR1 LNHDA, CDR2 SQIVND (reference sequence). J lost 2 bases, V lost 6 bases, and 18 bases had no gene match. The CDR3 sequence: CASSPRVRDRIIQETQYF. The CDR3 DNA reads TGTGCCAGTAGCCCAAGGGTCCGGGACAGAATTATACAAGAGACCCAGTACTTC.

This chain joins TRBV28 and TRBJ2-7, with 8 bases matching TRBD1. CDR1 is MDHEN and CDR2 is SYDVKM in the germline V gene. Losses at the gene ends were 3 bases for V and 5 bases for J; bases not matched to a gene: 6. The CDR3 contains 14 residues. The DNA for the CDR3 is TGTGCCAGCAGTTTGGGGGACAGGTTCCACGAGCAGTACTTC. Residues: CASSLGDRFHEQYF. Combining the CDR3 with reference TRBV28 and TRBJ2-7 gives the whole variable domain DVKVTQSSRYLVKRTGEKVFLECVQDMDHENMFWYRQDPGLGLRLIYFSYDVKMKEKGDIPEGYSVSREKKERFSLILESASTNQTSMYLCASSLGDRFHEQYFGPGTRLTVT.

The chain carries TRBV28 and TRBJ2-5, with a weak D call TRBD2 (6 bases). The ends were cut back, 6 bases at V and 5 bases at J, with 22 bases in the middle. The CDR3 spans 16 residues. Germline CDR1 reads MDHEN; CDR2 reads SYDVKM. CDR3 residues: CASRPLPGQGRETQYF. CDR3 coding DNA: TGTGCCAGCAGGCCTTTACCCGGACAAGGGAGGGAGACCCAGTACTTC.

This clone has only one observation. Other nucleotide sequences from this sample produce the same CDR3. This sequence joins TRBV7-9 and TRBJ2-3, with a tentative D call TRBD2 (5 bases). The V and J ends lost 5 bases and 4 bases respectively, with 13 bases between them. This CDR3 is 14 amino acids long. Germline CDR1 and CDR2: SEHNR and FQNEAQ (reference sequence). The CDR3 nucleotides read TGTGCCAGCAGCCTTACTAGTGGCGCAGATACGCAGTATTTT. Protein product: CASSLTSGADTQYF.

The genes are TRBV15 and TRBJ1-3; no definite D call. V was trimmed by 4 bases and J by 2 bases, leaving 9 bases between them. Per the germline V gene, CDR1 is LNHNV and CDR2 is YYDKDF (reference sequence). The CDR3 consists of 14 residues. In DNA, the CDR3 is TGTGCCACCAGCAAAGAACACACTGGAAACACCATATATTTT. Translation: CATSKEHTGNTIYF.

V gene TRBV30 combines with J gene TRBJ1-5; D is ambiguous. The CDR3 is made up of 13 amino acids. Germline V CDR1 and CDR2: GTSNPN, SVGIG (reference sequence). Between the trimmed V and J ends, which lost 2 bases and 4 bases, there was a span of 9 bases. The CDR3 DNA reads as TGTGCCTGGAGTAGGGCGCATAATCAGCCCCAGCATTTT. Amino acid sequence: CAWSRAHNQPQHF. Looking up the rest from reference TRBV30 and TRBJ1-5 gives the full variable domain: SQTIHQWPATLVQPVGSPLSLECTVEGTSNPNLYWYRQAAGRGLQLLFYSVGIGQISSEVPQNLSASRPQDRQFILSSKKLLLSDSGFYLCAWSRAHNQPQHFGDGTRLSIL.

The J gene is TRBJ2-7, the V gene TRBV19; D may correspond to TRBD1 or TRBD2 (5 bases each). CDR3 length: 14 residues. Trimming left V 9 bases short and J 3 bases short, with 18 bases between. Germline V CDR1 and CDR2: LNHDA, SQIVND (reference sequence). CDR3 region: CASKPSGQIYEQYF. The DNA for the CDR3 is TGTGCCAGCAAACCCTCGGGGCAGATCTACGAGCAGTACTTC.

This clone was detected a few times. The V and J genes are TRBV2 and TRBJ2-7; no definite D call. The V end lost 4 bases, the J end lost 2 bases, and 9 bases lay between the germline ends. Germline loops: CDR1 SNHLY, CDR2 FYNNEI. The CDR3 totals 13 residues. CDR3 bases: TGTGCCAGCAGTGTCCAGCAGGCCTACGAGCAGTACTTC. It translates to CASSVQQAYEQYF.

The chain carries TRBV18 and TRBJ1-5; TRBD1 matches 7 bases. The CDR3 sequence is 14 residues long. V lost 4 bases and J lost 3; bases outside the gene matches: 3. Germline V gene lookup returns CDR1 KGHSH and CDR2 LQKENI. CDR3 nucleotides: TGTGCCAGCTCACTACAGGGGATCAATCAGCCCCAGCATTTT. This codes for CASSLQGINQPQHF.

The rearrangement uses TRBV4-1 and TRBJ2-1; perhaps TRBD1 as D (5 bases). Trimming pared 0 bases from V and 6 bases from J, leaving 18 bases between. Germline lookup yields CDR1 MGHRA and CDR2 YSYEKL. The CDR3 runs to 17 residues. In DNA form, the CDR3 reads TGCGCCAGCAGCCAAGATGCGACAGCCTCTAACCGCAATGAGCAGTTCTTC. Translation gives CASSQDATASNRNEQFF.

The rearrangement joins TRBV28 to TRBJ2-5; no clear D. This CDR3 comprises 13 residues. In germline, CDR1 is MDHEN, CDR2 SYDVKM. Trimming stripped 5 bases from V and 5 bases from J, with 12 bases between. CDR3: CASSPAGAETQYF. The CDR3 bases are TGTGCCAGCAGTCCCGCCGGTGCGGAGACCCAGTACTTC.

The chain uses TRBV2 and TRBJ2-1; TRBD2 aligns across 7 bases. J gave up 6 bases and V 6 bases, and 8 bases lay outside the gene matches. The CDR3 sequence is 14 residues long. Germline values: CDR1 SNHLY, CDR2 FYNNEI. The CDR3 spells CASRGPSGPNEQFF. The CDR3 DNA sequence: TGTGCCAGCAGGGGACCTAGCGGACCCAATGAGCAGTTCTTC.